This T cell receptor (beta chain) appears in the sequencing data of a study of radiation and T cells in renal cell carcinoma. Study information: Nephrectomy followed 15 Gy stereotactic body radiation by 4 weeks. Overall study results and limits: In blood, top tumor clones expanded by 2 weeks, shrinking by 4. Pretreatment tumor biopsies were lacking, so baseline clonotypes are unknown.

Time point specified: blood 2 weeks post-SBRT. Treatment of the sample: 15 Gy SBRT to primary tumor, nephrectomy 4 weeks later. The tumor was a clear cell renal cell carcinoma. V shed 1 base and J 3 bases; nucleotides not matched to a gene: 4. The CDR3 covers 15 residues. CDR1 SGHVS and CDR2 FNYEAQ come from the germline V gene. On this clone: Its target is unknown.

The data were produced by immunoSEQ multiplex PCR, yet TCRdb's version contains in-frame clones alone and is incomplete. The sample comprises about 130,000 clones, around 81% of which are singletons, and roughly 5% rests with the top ten. This material consisted of blood, taken from a patient whose treatment included radiotherapy and nephrectomy. The clonotype originates from a man over 45 with renal cell carcinoma. The V call is TRBV7-6, the J call TRBJ2-7; 9 nucleotides align to TRBD2. The CDR3 loop is CASSLGTSANYEQYF. The CDR3 DNA follows: TGTGCCAGCAGCTTAGGGACTAGCGCGAACTACGAGCAGTACTTC.